The table lists the clone carrying this TCR beta chain with a few counts. The antigen is unknown. Unstimulated Tregs (CD4+CD25+CD127-) and CD4+CD25- non-Tregs were sorted from PBMCs. The ends were cut back, 4 bases at V and 5 bases at J, with 12 bases in the middle. CDR3 length equals 14 residues. The germline gives CDR1 SGHRS, CDR2 YFSETQ. The table came from immunoSEQ multiplex PCR; TCRdb's copy has only in-frame clones and leaves some out. The sample records about 240,000 clones, about four fifths being singletons. The data are from a study of Tregs in tolerant kidney transplant recipients. Study-level points and caveats: No direct test of biological reproducibility was done here. The small number of patients limits these findings pending further validation. Activated donor B cell expansion appeared to reveal the most relevant donor-specific TCRbeta repertoire.

This receptor was obtained from a human donor in good health. The J gene is TRBJ1-4, the V gene TRBV5-1; the D gene is possibly TRBD1 (5 bases). The sequencing sample was made of CD4+ T cells from blood. The chain's CDR3 is CASSPGLGNEKLFF. The CDR3 DNA is TGCGCCAGCAGCCCGGGACTGGGAAATGAAAAACTGTTTTTT.